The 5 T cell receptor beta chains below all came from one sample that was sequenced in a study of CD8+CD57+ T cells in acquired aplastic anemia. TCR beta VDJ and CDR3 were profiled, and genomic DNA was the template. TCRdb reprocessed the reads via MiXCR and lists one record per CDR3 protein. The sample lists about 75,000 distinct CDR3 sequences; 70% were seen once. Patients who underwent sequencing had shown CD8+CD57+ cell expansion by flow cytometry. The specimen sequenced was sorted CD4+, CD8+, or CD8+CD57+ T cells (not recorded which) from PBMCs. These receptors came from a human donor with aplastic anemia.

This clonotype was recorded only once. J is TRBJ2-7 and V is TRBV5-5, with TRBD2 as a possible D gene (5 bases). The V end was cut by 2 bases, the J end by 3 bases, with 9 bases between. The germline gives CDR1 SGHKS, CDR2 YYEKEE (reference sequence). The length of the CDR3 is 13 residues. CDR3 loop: CASSLLEGYEQYF. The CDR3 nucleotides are TGTGCCAGCAGCTTACTAGAAGGCTACGAGCAGTACTTC.

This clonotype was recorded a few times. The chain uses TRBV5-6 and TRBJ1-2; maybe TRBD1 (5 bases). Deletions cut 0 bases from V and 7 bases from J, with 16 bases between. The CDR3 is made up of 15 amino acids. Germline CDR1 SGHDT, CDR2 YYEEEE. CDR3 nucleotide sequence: TGTGCCAGCAGCTTGGGGGCAGGGATAACTAGTGGCTACACCTTC. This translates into CASSLGAGITSGYTF.

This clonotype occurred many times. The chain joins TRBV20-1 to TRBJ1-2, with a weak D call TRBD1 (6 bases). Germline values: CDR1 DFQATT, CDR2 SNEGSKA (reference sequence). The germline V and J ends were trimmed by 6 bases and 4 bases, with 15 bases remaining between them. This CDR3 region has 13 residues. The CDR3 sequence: CSAAHRDPYGYTF. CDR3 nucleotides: TGCAGTGCAGCGCACAGGGATCCCTATGGCTACACCTTC.

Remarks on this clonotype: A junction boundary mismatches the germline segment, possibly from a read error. CDR3: CAISEPPRETGSPLHF. CDR3 coding DNA: TGCGCCATCAGTGAGCCCCCGAGGGAAACGGGGTCACCCCTCCACTTT. The genes are TRBV10-3 and TRBJ1-6; D gene unclear. The CDR3 totals 16 residues. Germline assignment: CDR1 ENHRY and CDR2 SYGVKD.

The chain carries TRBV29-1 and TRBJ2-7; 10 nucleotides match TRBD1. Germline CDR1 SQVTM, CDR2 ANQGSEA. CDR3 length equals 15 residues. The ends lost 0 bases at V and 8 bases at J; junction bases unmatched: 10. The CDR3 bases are TGCAGCGTTGAAGATGAAGGACAGGGGGGGTTGAAGCAGTACTTC. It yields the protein CSVEDEGQGGLKQYF.